Following are 13 T cell receptor beta chains from one sample sequenced in a study of cytomegalovirus exposure and HLA in healthy donors. This table comes from immunoSEQ multiplex PCR, and its TCRdb copy is limited to in-frame clones, with some not included. The sample records fewer than 85,000 clones, 95% to 97% being singletons. Sequencing was performed on PBMCs. The receptor set was obtained from a woman aged 18-30 years in good health and CMV-seronegative.

The CDR3 DNA is TGTGCCAGCAGCTTACGGAGCTCTGGGGCCAACGTCCTGACTTTC. Encoded protein: CASSLRSSGANVLTF. V and J are TRBV7-2 and TRBJ2-6; no clear D gene. This CDR3 is 15 amino acids long. Germline CDR1 is SGHTA and CDR2 is FQGNSA. Deletions cut 2 bases from V and 0 bases from J, with 5 bases between.

The chain uses TRBV28 and TRBJ2-7; D may be TRBD1 (5 bases). CDR3 length equals 13 residues. Trimming removed 5 bases from V and 5 bases from J, with 13 bases in between. Germline CDR1 is MDHEN and CDR2 is SYDVKM. The CDR3 region is CASSLAGPHEQYF. As DNA, the CDR3 is TGTGCCAGCAGTCTTGCAGGGCCCCACGAGCAGTACTTC.

The chain combines TRBV25-1 with TRBJ2-2; D not certain. CDR1 is MGHDK, CDR2 SYGVNS, per germline. The CDR3 covers 14 residues. V was trimmed by 3 bases and J by 5 bases, leaving 10 bases between them. CDR3 DNA: TGTGCCAGCAGTGATTCTCGGTCAACCGGGGAGCTGTTTTTT. As protein: CASSDSRSTGELFF.

The chain joins TRBV6-9 to TRBJ1-5; D remains unclear. Deletions cut 7 bases from V and 1 base from J, with 14 bases between. This CDR3 is built from 15 residues. From germline, CDR1 is MNHGY and CDR2 SVAAGI. The CDR3 nucleotides are TGTGCCAGCAAGGGAGGAGGCGTGAGCAATCAGCCCCAGCATTTT. Its translation is CASKGGGVSNQPQHF.

Only one count was recorded for this clone. The chain has TRBV2 and TRBJ2-5; D might be TRBD2 (5 bases). This CDR3 spans 14 amino acids. V lost 4 bases to trimming and J lost 7 bases, with 16 bases between them. CDR1 SNHLY and CDR2 FYNNEI come from the germline V gene. This CDR3 reads CASSAGWEWGTQYF. The CDR3 DNA sequence: TGTGCCAGCAGTGCGGGGTGGGAGTGGGGGACCCAGTACTTC. Together with reference TRBV2 and TRBJ2-5, the CDR3 gives the full variable domain: EPEVTQTPSHQVTQMGQEVILRCVPISNHLYFYWYRQILGQKVEFLVSFYNNEISEKSEIFDDQFSVERPDGSNFTLKIRSTKLEDSAMYFCASSAGWEWGTQYFGPGTRLLVL.

This clone has just one count. V gene TRBV5-6 combines with J gene TRBJ2-7; D may be TRBD2 (5 bases). The V and J ends lost 0 bases and 5 bases respectively, with 15 bases between them. This CDR3 spans 15 amino acids. Germline loops: CDR1 SGHDT, CDR2 YYEEEE. Written as DNA, the CDR3 is TGTGCCAGCAGCTTGGCCACTGACTACTTTCACGAGCAGTACTTC. This gives the protein CASSLATDYFHEQYF.

The chain couples TRBV6-5 to TRBJ1-4; TRBD1 aligns across 7 bases. The V segment lost 6 bases and the J segment 4 bases; nucleotides outside the gene matches: 5. CDR3 length: 14 amino acids. The V gene's germline CDR1 is MNHEY and CDR2 SVGAGI. The chain's CDR3 is CASRPGTVNEKLFF. The CDR3, as DNA: TGTGCCAGCAGGCCCGGGACAGTTAATGAAAAACTGTTTTTT.

This chain connects TRBV19 to TRBJ2-7; TRBD2 might be the D (6 bases). From germline, CDR1 is LNHDA and CDR2 SQIVND (reference sequence). This CDR3 is 13 amino acids long. Trimming shortened V by 10 bases and J by 2 bases, and 15 bases separated the two germline ends. The CDR3 loop is CATQAGQPYEQYF. DNA of the CDR3: TGTGCCACCCAGGCGGGGCAGCCCTACGAGCAGTACTTC. The whole variable domain, filled in from reference TRBV19 and TRBJ2-7, reads DGGITQSPKYLFRKEGQNVTLSCEQNLNHDAMYWYRQDPGQGLRLIYYSQIVNDFQKGDIAEGYSVSREKKESFPLTVTSAQKNPTAFYLCATQAGQPYEQYFGPGTRLTVT.

The chain combines TRBV6-5 with TRBJ2-5, with D possibly TRBD2 on 6 matching bases. The germline gives CDR1 MNHEY, CDR2 SVGAGI. The CDR3 covers 15 residues. V was shortened by 0 bases and J by 4 bases, with 12 bases between the two germline ends. Here the CDR3 DNA reads TGTGCCAGCAGTTACTCGATTGGAGGGGTAGAGACCCAGTACTTC. It is translated as CASSYSIGGVETQYF.

J is TRBJ2-5 and V is TRBV18; D ambiguous. CDR1 KGHSH and CDR2 LQKENI come from the germline V gene. V was trimmed by 3 bases and J by 1 base, leaving 9 bases between them. The CDR3 runs 14 residues. The CDR3 spells CASSPYGVQETQYF. Here the CDR3 DNA reads TGTGCCAGCTCACCGTACGGAGTCCAAGAGACCCAGTACTTC.

V and J are TRBV9 and TRBJ1-2; tentative D call: TRBD1 (6 bases). Germline-derived CDR1 and CDR2 are SGDLS and YYNGEE. Deletions cut 3 bases from V and 4 bases from J, with 19 bases between. CDR3 length equals 16 residues. The CDR3: CASSADPTGFIYGYTF. CDR3 DNA: TGTGCCAGCAGCGCAGACCCCACAGGGTTTATCTATGGCTACACCTTC.

J is TRBJ2-2 and V is TRBV9; 7 bases line up with TRBD2. V was pared by 2 bases and J by 2 bases, with 6 bases of the junction left unmatched. The CDR3 consists of 16 residues. Germline lookup yields CDR1 SGDLS and CDR2 YYNGEE. The CDR3 DNA is TGTGCCAGCAGCGTTGGCACTAGCGTAAACACCGGGGAGCTGTTTTTT. Translation: CASSVGTSVNTGELFF. Variable domain in full (rest from reference TRBV9 and TRBJ2-2): DSGVTQTPKHLITATGQRVTLRCSPRSGDLSVYWYQQSLDQGLQFLIQYYNGEERAKGNILERFSAQQFPDLHSELNLSSLELGDSALYFCASSVGTSVNTGELFFGEGSRLTVL.

The chain links TRBV10-3 to TRBJ2-1; 9 nucleotides agree with TRBD1. The germline V gene encodes CDR1 ENHRY and CDR2 SYGVKD. Unmatched junction bases numbered 5, after V lost 6 bases and J lost 5 bases. The length of the CDR3 is 14 residues. In DNA form, the CDR3 reads TGTGCCATCAGCCGGACAGGGGAGGACAATGAGCAGTTCTTC. Its translation is CAISRTGEDNEQFF.